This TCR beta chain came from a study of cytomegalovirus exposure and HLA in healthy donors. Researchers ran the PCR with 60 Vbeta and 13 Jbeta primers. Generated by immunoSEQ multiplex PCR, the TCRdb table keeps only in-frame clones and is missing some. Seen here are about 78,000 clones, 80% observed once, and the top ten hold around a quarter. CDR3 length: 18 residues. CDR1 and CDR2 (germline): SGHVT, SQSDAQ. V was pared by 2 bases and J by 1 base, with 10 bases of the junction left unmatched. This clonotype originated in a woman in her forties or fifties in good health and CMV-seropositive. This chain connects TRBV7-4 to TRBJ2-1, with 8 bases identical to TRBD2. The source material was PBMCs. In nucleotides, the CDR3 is TGTGCCAGCAGCTTAAAAAAGGCTAGCGGGTTGTCCTACAATGAGCAGTTCTTC. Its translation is CASSLKKASGLSYNEQFF.